The 17 T cell receptor beta chains below were found in one sample sequenced in a study of blood T cell repertoires in COVID-19. Libraries were prepared by immunoSEQ multiplex PCR; TCRdb keeps only in-frame clonotypes and omits some of them. The table includes about 180,000 clones, roughly 82% detected once. Material: peripheral blood. The receptors come from a woman between 70 and 85 years old with acute or convalescent COVID-19.

This clone was found a few times. The chain combines TRBV7-9 with TRBJ1-2; 9 bases fit TRBD1. The length of the CDR3 is 14 residues. CDR1 is SEHNR and CDR2 is FQNEAQ in the germline V gene (reference sequence). The ends lost 4 bases at V and 7 bases at J; junction bases unmatched: 7. The CDR3 loop reads CASSSQGAKIGYTF. CDR3 in DNA: TGTGCCAGCAGCTCACAGGGGGCAAAGATTGGCTACACCTTC.

This clone has only a few counts. V and J are TRBV6-5 and TRBJ1-2, with D maybe TRBD1 (5 bases). CDR3 length: 12 residues. Trimming removed 9 bases at V and 5 bases at J, with 13 bases between. CDR1 is MNHEY, CDR2 SVGAGI, per germline. In DNA form, the CDR3 reads TGTGCCAGTTCCGACAGTTCTTATGGCTACACCTTC. Amino acid sequence: CASSDSSYGYTF.

This chain links TRBV28 with TRBJ2-5, with 9 nucleotides matching TRBD2. This CDR3 has 16 amino acids. Germline assignment: CDR1 MDHEN and CDR2 SYDVKM. Trimming cost V 0 bases and J 2 bases; bases outside gene matches: 4. In nucleotides, the CDR3 is TGTGCCAGCAGTTTATGGGCGGGAGGGGAGCAAGAGACCCAGTACTTC. Amino acids: CASSLWAGGEQETQYF.

Only one count was recorded for this clone. The chain uses TRBV5-4 and TRBJ2-7; 7 bases map to TRBD1. Germline V gives CDR1 SGHNT, CDR2 YYREEE (reference sequence). The CDR3 totals 15 residues. The ends lost 0 bases at V and 0 bases at J; junction bases unmatched: 3. The CDR3 DNA reads as TGTGCCAGCAGCTTGGGGGGGACAGCCTCCTACGAGCAGTACTTC. Translation gives CASSLGGTASYEQYF.

V and J are TRBV28 and TRBJ2-7; 7 bases map to TRBD2. Germline V gene lookup returns CDR1 MDHEN and CDR2 SYDVKM. V shed 7 bases, J shed 6 bases, and the junction held 12 bases outside the gene matches. This CDR3 is 14 amino acids long. DNA of the CDR3: TGTGCCAGCACTCCAAGCGGGAACTCCCGCGAGCAGTACTTC. Protein sequence: CASTPSGNSREQYF.

V and J are TRBV10-1 and TRBJ2-5; 7 bases agree with TRBD1. The V segment lost 6 bases and the J segment 5 bases; nucleotides outside the gene matches: 6. Germline V lookup: CDR1 WNHNN, CDR2 SYGVQD (reference sequence). There are 13 residues in the CDR3. The CDR3 DNA sequence: TGCGCCAGCAGCCAGGGGGTAGGGGAGACCCAGTACTTC. Translated: CASSQGVGETQYF.

This chain uses TRBV6-5 with TRBJ2-7; perhaps TRBD2 as D (6 bases). The V and J ends lost 1 base and 4 bases respectively, with 11 bases between them. The CDR3 totals 14 residues. The germline gives CDR1 MNHEY, CDR2 SVGAGI. This chain's CDR3 is CASSYYAGSYEQYF. The CDR3 bases are TGTGCCAGCAGTTACTACGCGGGGTCATACGAGCAGTACTTC.

The rearrangement links TRBV6-2 or TRBV6-3 to TRBJ2-7; D ambiguous. Between the trimmed V and J ends, which lost 0 bases and 4 bases, there was a span of 4 bases. Germline CDR1 and CDR2: MNHEY and SVGEGT. The CDR3 covers 12 residues. The CDR3 sequence: CASSYSTYEQYF. The CDR3 nucleotides read TGTGCCAGCAGTTACTCGACTTACGAGCAGTACTTC.

The chain recombines TRBV25-1 with TRBJ1-5, with TRBD1 matching 7 bases. V gave up 6 bases and J gave up 7 bases; unmatched junction bases: 18. Germline CDR1 and CDR2: MGHDK and SYGVNS. This CDR3 has 17 amino acids. CDR3 nucleotides: TGTGCCAGCAGGGACCTTCTCGGGACAGCTCTTCGGCAGCCCCAGCATTTT. This sequence encodes CASRDLLGTALRQPQHF.

The CDR3 here is CASSQYSGTGNQPQHF. The CDR3 bases are TGTGCCAGCAGCCAGTACTCCGGGACAGGCAATCAGCCCCAGCATTTT. The rearrangement links TRBV3-1 (or the pseudogene TRBV3-2) to TRBJ1-5; 7 bases align to TRBD1. CDR3 length: 16 amino acids. Trimming at V came to 3 bases and at J to 2 bases, leaving 7 bases not matched to a gene. CDR1 LGHDT and CDR2 YNNKEL come from the germline V gene (reference sequence).

This clone was found a few times. This chain connects TRBV5-1 to TRBJ1-2; 9 bases are shared with TRBD1. V shed 0 bases, J shed 7 bases, and the junction held 4 bases outside the gene matches. The length of the CDR3 is 14 residues. Germline V gives CDR1 SGHRS, CDR2 YFSETQ. The CDR3 nucleotides are TGCGCCAGCAGCTTGGAGGACAGGGGCTTTGGCTACACCTTC. Residues: CASSLEDRGFGYTF. Supplemented by reference TRBV5-1 and TRBJ1-2, the full variable domain reads KAGVTQTPRYLIKTRGQQVTLSCSPISGHRSVSWYQQTPGQGLQFLFEYFSETQRNKGNFPGRFSGRQFSNSRSEMNVSTLELGDSALYLCASSLEDRGFGYTFGSGTRLTVV.

This clone was detected a few times. The chain recombines TRBV6-2 or TRBV6-3 with TRBJ1-2, with a weak D call TRBD1 (6 bases). This CDR3 spans 14 amino acids. V shed 5 bases and J shed 6 bases, with 16 bases lying between them. Germline loops: CDR1 MNHEY, CDR2 SVGEGT. The CDR3 DNA reads as TGTGCCAGCAGTAGTGGACAGATCTACAATGGCTACACCTTC. Translated: CASSSGQIYNGYTF.

The table lists this clone with a few counts. The chain recombines TRBV7-9 with TRBJ2-1; a weak D match, TRBD2 (6 bases). This CDR3 region has 14 residues. Trimming left V 3 bases short and J 5 bases short, with 11 bases between. Germline V gives CDR1 SEHNR, CDR2 FQNEAQ (reference sequence). The CDR3 sequence: CASSLVGRNNEQFF. The CDR3 region has the DNA TGTGCCAGCAGCTTGGTTGGGAGGAACAATGAGCAGTTCTTC.

The chain couples TRBV28 to TRBJ1-1; D possibly corresponds to TRBD1 (6 bases). The V gene lost 4 bases and the J gene lost 3 bases, with 12 bases spanning the gap. CDR1 and CDR2 from the germline V gene are MDHEN and SYDVKM. The CDR3 is made up of 14 amino acids. CDR3 nucleotides: TGTGCCAGCAGTTACCTCAGGGGAGACACTGAAGCTTTCTTT. This codes for CASSYLRGDTEAFF.

The chain carries TRBV20-1 and TRBJ2-1, with D perhaps matching TRBD2 (5 bases). V was pared by 3 bases and J by 4 bases, with 13 bases between. The CDR3 runs to 14 residues. Germline lookup yields CDR1 DFQATT and CDR2 SNEGSKA (reference sequence). CDR3 residues: CSASGSSIYNEQFF. In nucleotides, the CDR3 is TGCAGTGCTAGTGGGAGTTCAATATACAATGAGCAGTTCTTC.

This clone was detected only once. The chain uses TRBV28 and TRBJ1-1; tentative D call: TRBD1 (5 bases). Germline V lookup: CDR1 MDHEN, CDR2 SYDVKM. The CDR3 contains 14 residues. Deletions cut 5 bases from V and 4 bases from J, with 14 bases between. The CDR3 here is CASSPSRVSTEAFF. DNA of the CDR3: TGTGCCAGCAGTCCGAGCAGGGTATCCACTGAAGCTTTCTTT.

The V call is TRBV28, the J call TRBJ1-1; D possibly corresponds to TRBD1 (6 bases). The germline V and J ends were trimmed by 5 bases and 11 bases, with 12 bases remaining between them. Germline lookup yields CDR1 MDHEN and CDR2 SYDVKM. This CDR3 has 11 residues. This CDR3 reads CASSTNRVAFF. In DNA form, the CDR3 reads TGTGCCAGCAGTACCAACAGGGTCGCTTTCTTT.